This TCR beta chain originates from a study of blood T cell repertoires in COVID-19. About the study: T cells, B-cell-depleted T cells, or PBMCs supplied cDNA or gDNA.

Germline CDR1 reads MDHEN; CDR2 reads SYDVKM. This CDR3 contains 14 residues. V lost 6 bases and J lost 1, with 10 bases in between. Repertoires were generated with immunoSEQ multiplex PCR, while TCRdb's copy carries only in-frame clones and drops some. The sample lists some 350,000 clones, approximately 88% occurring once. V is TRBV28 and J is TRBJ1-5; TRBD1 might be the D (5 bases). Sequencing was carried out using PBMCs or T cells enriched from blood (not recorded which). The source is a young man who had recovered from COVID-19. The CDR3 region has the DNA TGTGCCAGCAGCCGGGGGGGAAGCAATCAGCCCCAGCATTTT. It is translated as CASSRGGSNQPQHF.